The clone carrying this T cell receptor beta chain was seen at least ten times. Its target is not known. This sample was included in a study of T cell repertoires in cytomegalovirus infection. Whole-study context: An indication of both CMV infection and matching HLA type came from public TCR beta signatures. Study findings and constraints: Clonotypes of TCR beta that were HLA-C-restricted and CMV-specific dominated the ex vivo response. The study identified carriers of CMV plus the relevant HLA from cumulative public TCR beta family frequency.

The CDR3 runs 14 residues. Germline V gene sequence: CDR1 SGHAT, CDR2 FQNNGV. With 6 bases clipped from V and 3 bases from J, the junction kept 7 bases outside the gene matches. TCRdb recomputed calls from the reads with MiXCR, one row per CDR3 protein. Here the sample spans about 460,000 distinct CDR3 sequences, roughly 10% being singletons. Sequencing was performed on PBMCs. The chain uses TRBV11-2 and TRBJ1-1, with TRBD1 matching 7 bases. This sequence originates from a human donor in good health (CMV status not recorded). Some clones in this sample may be carry-over from other donors' samples. The CDR3 here is CASRYWDRDTEAFF. CDR3 nucleotide sequence: TGTGCCAGCAGATATTGGGACAGAGACACTGAAGCTTTCTTT. Complete variable domain (other parts from reference TRBV11-2 and TRBJ1-1): EAGVAQSPRYKIIEKRQSVAFWCNPISGHATLYWYQQILGQGPKLLIQFQNNGVVDDSQLPKDRFSAERLKGVDSTLKIQPAKLEDSAVYLCASRYWDRDTEAFFGQGTRLTVV.